This T cell receptor (beta chain) was identified in a study of identifying expanded T cells in peripheral blood. Points from the study as a whole: Differentially abundant clones: about 1.2 between replicates, 16.4 at around 15 days, less than 20 at four.

Profiling relied on immunoSEQ multiplex PCR, and the TCRdb table lists in-frame clones only, not all of them. The sample comprises around 99,000 clones, 88% of which are singletons, and just under 8.5% rests with the top ten. Per the germline V gene, CDR1 is LGHNA and CDR2 is YSLEER. The CDR3 runs to 17 residues. Healthy donors had no documented immune events, such as infections, while sampled. Details on this clone: Its antigen is not known. One junction end disagrees with the germline gene, perhaps due to a read error.

The sequence was collected from a person aged 18 to 69 in good health. This rearrangement joins TRBV4-3 to TRBJ1-2; the match to TRBD1 covers 8 bases. The sample was blood. The CDR3: CAGSQAARTGFSYGYTF. The CDR3 DNA reads TGCGCCGGCAGCCAAGCAGCTCGGACAGGGTTTAGCTATGGCTACACCTTC.